This TCR beta chain was documented in a study of shared clonotypes between healthy human individuals (dated by TCRdb to between 2020 and 2021). For the study in its entirety: A couple of women and a few men aged 18 to 49 years were included in the cohort. To estimate repertoire size and how much clonotype sharing occurs between individuals, the study deeply sequenced the blood TCR repertoires of a handful of healthy adults. For each donor, CD4 naive and CD4 memory were each given three plates, CD8 naive was given two plates, and CD8 memory was given one plate. Leukapheresis yielded between about 0.85 and 10 billion PBMCs per donor. Different laboratories and diverse techniques were used to prepare libraries and sequence TCR repertoires, to increase sequencing depth and limit assay-specific biases.

The donors were healthy, HIV-negative adults with no recently reported acute infections or vaccinations. All donors were Caucasian adults living in Nashville, Tennessee, USA. Magnetic negative selection was used to enrich CD4+ T cells, after which naive cells were positively selected on CD45RA and the negative fraction became the memory subset. Blood was obtained by leukapheresis, after which PBMCs were separated by Ficoll-Histopaque density gradient centrifugation and cryopreserved in liquid nitrogen vapor phase. Analytical flow cytometry was used to check the purity and quantity of each magnetically sorted T cell population. Each sorted fraction had its genomic DNA isolated and then quantified by UV absorbance on a Nanodrop 2000c. Overall results and qualifications from the work: When several donors were compared, the shared fraction of clonotypes was about 5.4% for naive CD4, roughly 3.4% for naive CD8, 2.3% for memory CD4, and around 0.37% for memory CD8. Sampling was restricted to blood, and TCR repertoires in tissue are likely to differ from TCR repertoires in blood. Higher generation probabilities were observed for clonotypes shared by all four sorted-subset donors than for non-shared clonotypes. Pairwise subsampling led to the expectation that sequencing depth would affect the degree of clonotype sharing among donors. Because the study included a small number of donors, the genetic and exposure-history diversity represented was limited. Naive subsets generally had larger estimated clonotype richness than memory subsets did. Even with the large sequencing depth, rarefaction of the sorted-subset datasets indicated that sequencing was incomplete.

TCR CDR3 regions were amplified from genomic DNA by multiplex PCR using the deep immunoSEQ assay. Extracted genomic DNA from each cell subset was spread evenly across all wells of several immunoSEQ 96-well plates, with each plate serving as a replicate. Each replicate PCR for sorted subsets received about 220 ng genomic DNA, equal to tens of thousands of T cell genomes. The purified libraries were quantified using a Qubit 3.0 fluorometer, sized with a Bioanalyzer 2100, and then quantified again using the KAPA Library Quantification kit. Every immunoSEQ 96-well plate was sequenced on a dedicated single-read 150-cycle Illumina NextSeq 550 flow cell. The authors' analysis ran thus. Because the immunoSEQ output held only junctional sequences and lacked quality scores, the filtering could not match the filtering applied to full-length reads. To assign V/J genes and CDR3, sequences were annotated using PyIR, a Python wrapper for IgBLAST v1.9, with IMGT germline references. Reads were filtered out if the reads had weak V/J assignments (E-value above 1e-6), no CDR3, stop codons, out-of-frame junctions, or ambiguous translated residues. V3J clonotypes were defined by identical inferred V gene, J gene, and CDR3 amino acid sequence. Percentage overlap between repertoires was computed as shared unique clonotypes divided by the size of the smaller repertoire. Richness of each repertoire was evaluated using RTK rarefaction, the Chao1 estimator, and Recon v2.1 estimates of unobserved clonotypes. Generation probabilities were computed with OLGA for all TCRbeta clonotypes obtained by the gDNA method from four donors. Imported from immuneACCESS, the table was reduced by TCRdb to in-frame sequences with V and J called. These copies leave out some clones; in studies compared against another copy, an unresolved V gene accounts for under half, and the cause of the remainder is not known. The V and J calls and clone size are taken from that table; D and trimming were inferred from the DNA. A total of 600,000 to 800,000 clones appear in this sample, 72% of them only once. Of the sample, approximately 2% falls within the top ten clones.

As to this clone: Its antigen has not been determined. No much larger clone is present one base from it, and per-base qualities are unavailable.

The CDR3, from cysteine to phenylalanine, totals 14 residues. The kept DNA is CDR3 alone, 42 bases in frame from the first base. The germline V gene (reference sequence) sets CDR1 to MNHEY and CDR2 to SMNVEV. Deletion took 6 bases off V and 2 bases off J, with a span of 14 bases between the germline ends. Sequencing used memory CD4+ T cells sorted from blood. Sample cell subset or site, as interpreted from the label and publication: CD45RA-negative fraction. This sequence uses TRBV27 and TRBJ2-7; 6 matching bases give a weak D call of TRBD2. The sequence was obtained from a woman in her thirties in good health. The CDR3 region: CASSRFGGPYEQYF. The sequence in DNA is TGTGCCAGCAGCCGGTTCGGAGGGCCCTACGAGCAGTACTTC.